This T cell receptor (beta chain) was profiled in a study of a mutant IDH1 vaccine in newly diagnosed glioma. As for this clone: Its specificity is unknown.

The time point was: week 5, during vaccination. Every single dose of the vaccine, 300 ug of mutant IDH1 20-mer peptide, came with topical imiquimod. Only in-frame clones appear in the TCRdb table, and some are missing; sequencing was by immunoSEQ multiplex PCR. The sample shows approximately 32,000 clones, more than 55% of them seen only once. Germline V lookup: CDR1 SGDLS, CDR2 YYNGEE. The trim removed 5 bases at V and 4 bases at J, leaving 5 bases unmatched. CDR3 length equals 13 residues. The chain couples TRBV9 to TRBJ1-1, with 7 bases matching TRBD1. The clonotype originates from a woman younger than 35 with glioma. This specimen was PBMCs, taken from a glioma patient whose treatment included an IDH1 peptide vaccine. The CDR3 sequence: CASSREGATEAFF. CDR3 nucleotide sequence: TGTGCCAGCAGTCGAGAGGGGGCCACTGAAGCTTTCTTT. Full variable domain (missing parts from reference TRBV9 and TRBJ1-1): DSGVTQTPKHLITATGQRVTLRCSPRSGDLSVYWYQQSLDQGLQFLIQYYNGEERAKGNILERFSAQQFPDLHSELNLSSLELGDSALYFCASSREGATEAFFGQGTRLTVV.